These 23 T cell receptor beta chains were all obtained from the same sample, sequenced in a study of CD8+ T cells in alopecia areata. RNA was extracted and reverse transcribed into cDNA as the sequencing template. The assay was immunoSEQ multiplex PCR, and TCRdb's table has in-frame clones only and misses some. The repertoire holds 110,000 or so clones, around two fifths seen once, with approximately 3.1% in the top ten. Sequencing input: CD4+ T cells sorted from blood. The receptor source for this set is a human donor with alopecia areata.

This chain connects TRBV25-1 to TRBJ1-1; D not certain. The germline gives CDR1 MGHDK, CDR2 SYGVNS. V was clipped by 4 bases and J by 4 bases, with 13 bases between them. This CDR3 is 14 amino acids long. The CDR3 here is CASSVDRNPTEAFF. The DNA for the CDR3 is TGTGCCAGCAGTGTTGATAGAAACCCCACTGAAGCTTTCTTT.

The chain joins TRBV11-2 to TRBJ2-3; D is possibly TRBD1 (5 bases). V was clipped by 10 bases and J by 2 bases, with 10 bases between them. The CDR3 sequence is 12 residues long. Germline CDR1 is SGHAT and CDR2 is FQNNGV. The CDR3 here is CATRQYTDTQYF. The CDR3 nucleotides are TGTGCCACTCGACAGTACACAGATACGCAGTATTTT.

This clone was counted a few times. The V call is TRBV29-1, the J call TRBJ2-5; weak D call: TRBD2 (7 bases). The germline gives CDR1 SQVTM, CDR2 ANQGSEA. The CDR3 is made up of 13 amino acids. Trimming removed 4 bases at V and 5 bases at J, with 14 bases between. CDR3 nucleotide sequence: TGCAGCGTTGCTAAGGGGGGGGTGGAGACCCAGTACTTC. Its protein is CSVAKGGVETQYF. Variable domain in full (rest from reference TRBV29-1 and TRBJ2-5): SAVISQKPSRDICQRGTSLTIQCQVDSQVTMMFWYRQQPGQSLTLIATANQGSEATYESGFVIDKFPISRPNLTFSTLTVSNMSPEDSSIYLCSVAKGGVETQYFGPGTRLLVL.

This clone was recorded once. The chain joins TRBV11-1 to TRBJ2-2, with D hard to call. Germline-derived CDR1 and CDR2 are SGHAT and FQDESV (reference sequence). Trimming stripped 0 bases from V and 7 bases from J, with 0 bases between. There are 11 residues in the CDR3. DNA of the CDR3: TGTGCCAGCAGCTTAGCCGGGGAGCTGTTTTTT. This translates into CASSLAGELFF.

The chain joins TRBV29-1 to TRBJ1-5; TRBD1 matches 10 bases. V dropped 8 bases and J dropped 5; count of bases not matched to a gene: 15. Germline V gene sequence: CDR1 SQVTM, CDR2 ANQGSEA. This CDR3 comprises 16 residues. DNA for the CDR3: TGCAGCCCTAACTCCTTTGGACAGGGGGGCGATCAGCCCCAGCATTTT. Translated: CSPNSFGQGGDQPQHF.

The V call is TRBV4-3, the J call TRBJ1-5; D unresolved. V gave up 2 bases and J gave up 5 bases, with 10 bases separating them. The V gene's germline CDR1 is LGHNA and CDR2 YSLEER. The CDR3 runs to 14 residues. The CDR3 coding sequence is TGCGCCAGCAGCCAACGGGCGGGTGATCAGCCCCAGCATTTT. Encoded protein: CASSQRAGDQPQHF.

The rearrangement uses TRBV11-2 and TRBJ2-3; 10 bases align to TRBD1. Trimming removed 6 bases from V and 3 bases from J; junction bases left unmatched: 6. CDR1 and CDR2 (germline): SGHAT, FQNNGV. The CDR3 is made up of 15 amino acids. The CDR3 DNA follows: TGTGCCAGCAGAAAACCGGGACAGGGGACAGATACGCAGTATTTT. Encoded protein: CASRKPGQGTDTQYF.

The genes are TRBV18 and TRBJ1-5; D call uncertain. Germline CDR1 reads KGHSH; CDR2 reads LQKENI. V lost 3 bases, J lost 5 bases, and 11 bases lay in between. This CDR3 region has 14 residues. CDR3 protein: CASSPRDGDQPQHF. In DNA form, the CDR3 reads TGTGCCAGCTCACCCCGGGATGGGGATCAGCCCCAGCATTTT.

The chain uses TRBV5-1 and TRBJ2-2; weak D call: TRBD2 (5 bases). The germline V and J ends were trimmed by 4 bases and 7 bases, with 14 bases remaining between them. CDR3 size: 14 residues. CDR1 is SGHRS and CDR2 is YFSETQ in the germline V gene. CDR3 amino acids: CASSQLVTGGELFF. Written as DNA, the CDR3 is TGCGCCAGCAGCCAACTAGTGACTGGCGGGGAGCTGTTTTTT. The whole variable domain, remainder taken from reference TRBV5-1 and TRBJ2-2, is KAGVTQTPRYLIKTRGQQVTLSCSPISGHRSVSWYQQTPGQGLQFLFEYFSETQRNKGNFPGRFSGRQFSNSRSEMNVSTLELGDSALYLCASSQLVTGGELFFGEGSRLTVL.

The chain has TRBV7-3 and TRBJ2-3; 8 positions agree with TRBD1. V gave up 8 bases and J gave up 5 bases; unmatched junction bases: 6. This CDR3 region has 13 residues. Per germline, CDR1 SGHTA and CDR2 FQGTGA. The CDR3 spells CASQGAKGDTQYF. CDR3 coding DNA: TGTGCCAGCCAGGGGGCTAAGGGAGATACGCAGTATTTT.

The J gene is TRBJ1-2, the V gene TRBV29-1; TRBD1 aligns across 7 bases. Trimming took 6 bases from V and 4 from J; bases not matched to a gene: 5. CDR1 and CDR2 (germline): SQVTM, ANQGSEA. The CDR3 loop spans 12 amino acids. This CDR3 is CSVRQGTYGYTF. CDR3 DNA: TGCAGCGTACGACAGGGCACCTATGGCTACACCTTC.

This rearrangement joins TRBV7-9 to TRBJ1-3; TRBD1 might be the D (5 bases). The CDR3 is 13 residues long. V dropped 8 bases and J dropped 0 bases, with 8 bases sitting between them. CDR1 SEHNR and CDR2 FQNEAQ come from the germline V gene (reference sequence). The CDR3 DNA is TGTGCCAGCCACGACAGCTCTGGAAACACCATATATTTT. It yields the protein CASHDSSGNTIYF.

This clone was picked up a small number of times. The chain links TRBV2 to TRBJ1-1; D remains ambiguous. CDR1 SNHLY and CDR2 FYNNEI come from the germline V gene. Trimming stripped 3 bases from V and 0 bases from J, with 8 bases between. The CDR3 is 14 residues long. CDR3 amino acids: CASSDGPLNTEAFF. The CDR3 nucleotides read TGTGCCAGCAGTGACGGGCCGTTGAACACTGAAGCTTTCTTT.

This chain joins TRBV25-1 and TRBJ2-7; D is undetermined. This CDR3 contains 12 residues. V lost 1 base, J lost 4 bases, and 5 bases lay in between. Germline V gene data show CDR1 as MGHDK and CDR2 as SYGVNS. The CDR3 sequence: CASSESVYEQYF. For the CDR3, the DNA is TGTGCCAGCAGTGAATCCGTGTACGAGCAGTACTTC.

The rearrangement links TRBV29-1 to TRBJ2-5; D is perhaps TRBD1 (6 bases). The CDR3 is 12 amino acids. V lost 6 bases and J 5 bases, leaving 13 bases between the germline ends. Germline V gene sequence: CDR1 SQVTM, CDR2 ANQGSEA. The CDR3 DNA is TGCAGCGTCCAGGGGCAAATCGAGACCCAGTACTTC. This sequence encodes CSVQGQIETQYF.

The CDR3 sequence: CAWTSGGYEQYF. The CDR3 DNA reads TGTGCCTGGACTAGCGGGGGATACGAGCAGTACTTC. The chain recombines TRBV30 with TRBJ2-7; 10 bases are shared with TRBD2. The germline V gene encodes CDR1 GTSNPN and CDR2 SVGIG (reference sequence). CDR3 size: 12 residues. J lost 4 bases, V lost 4 bases, and 1 base had no gene match.

The V and J genes are TRBV29-1 and TRBJ1-2; 9 bases agree with TRBD1. The V gene end was trimmed by 6 bases and the J gene end by 8 bases; junction bases not matched to a gene: 7. Germline CDR1 and CDR2: SQVTM and ANQGSEA. This CDR3 has 12 amino acids. The CDR3 spells CSVGQGKRGYTF. In DNA, the CDR3 is TGCAGCGTCGGACAGGGGAAGCGGGGCTACACCTTC.

This sequence joins TRBV7-9 and TRBJ1-1; 7 bases line up with TRBD1. The germline gives CDR1 SEHNR, CDR2 FQNEAQ (reference sequence). This CDR3 has 14 residues. J lost 4 bases, V lost 4 bases, and 6 bases had no gene match. The CDR3 region is CASSWRQGGTEAFF. CDR3 nucleotides: TGTGCCAGCAGCTGGCGACAGGGAGGCACTGAAGCTTTCTTT. The whole variable domain, filled in from reference TRBV7-9 and TRBJ1-1, reads DTGVSQNPRHKITKRGQNVTFRCDPISEHNRLYWYRQTLGQGPEFLTYFQNEAQLEKSRLLSDRFSAERPKGSFSTLEIQRTEQGDSAMYLCASSWRQGGTEAFFGQGTRLTVV.

This rearrangement joins TRBV11-2 to TRBJ2-2; 7 bases are a match to TRBD1. The CDR3 loop spans 15 amino acids. Trimming took 3 bases from V and 0 from J; bases not matched to a gene: 1. Germline CDR1 and CDR2: SGHAT and FQNNGV. CDR3 in amino acids: CASSFGTANTGELFF. The DNA for the CDR3 is TGTGCCAGCAGCTTCGGGACAGCGAACACCGGGGAGCTGTTTTTT.

The chain couples TRBV9 to TRBJ2-3; tentative D call: TRBD2 (6 bases). CDR1 is SGDLS and CDR2 is YYNGEE in the germline V gene. CDR3 length equals 15 residues. Deletions cut 0 bases from V and 2 bases from J, with 10 bases between. The CDR3 spells CASSVAGVPTDTQYF. The CDR3, as DNA: TGTGCCAGCAGCGTAGCGGGGGTGCCCACAGATACGCAGTATTTT. Variable domain in full (rest from reference TRBV9 and TRBJ2-3): DSGVTQTPKHLITATGQRVTLRCSPRSGDLSVYWYQQSLDQGLQFLIQYYNGEERAKGNILERFSAQQFPDLHSELNLSSLELGDSALYFCASSVAGVPTDTQYFGPGTRLTVL.

This sequence joins TRBV2 and TRBJ1-5; D is unclear. Trimming took off 6 bases at V and 2 bases at J, with 14 bases between the two ends. Per germline, CDR1 SNHLY and CDR2 FYNNEI. The CDR3 contains 15 residues. CDR3 residues: CASREDRFRNQPQHF. CDR3 DNA: TGTGCCAGCAGGGAGGACCGTTTTCGCAATCAGCCCCAGCATTTT.

The chain joins TRBV7-8 to TRBJ1-6, with a weak D call TRBD1 (6 bases). Looked up from germline, CDR1 is SGHVS and CDR2 is FQNEAQ. There are 17 residues in the CDR3. Trimming took 4 bases from V and 0 from J, leaving 13 bases between them. The CDR3, as DNA: TGTGCCAGCAGCTCGCCCTACAGGGTCTCCTATAATTCACCCCTCCACTTT. Residues: CASSSPYRVSYNSPLHF. Drawing the rest from reference TRBV7-8 and TRBJ1-6, the complete variable domain is GAGVSQSPRYKVAKRGQDVALRCDPISGHVSLFWYQQALGQGPEFLTYFQNEAQLDKSGLPSDRFFAERPEGSVSTLKIQRTQQEDSAVYLCASSSPYRVSYNSPLHFGNGTRLTVT.

The V and J genes are TRBV5-1 and TRBJ2-7, with a tentative D call TRBD2 (6 bases). This CDR3 is 15 amino acids long. V was shortened by 0 bases and J by 4 bases, with 14 bases between the two germline ends. Looked up from germline, CDR1 is SGHRS and CDR2 is YFSETQ. In nucleotides, the CDR3 is TGCGCCAGCAGCTTGGACGGGAGAGGAAAATACGAGCAGTACTTC. The encoded protein is CASSLDGRGKYEQYF. Supplemented by reference TRBV5-1 and TRBJ2-7, the full variable domain reads KAGVTQTPRYLIKTRGQQVTLSCSPISGHRSVSWYQQTPGQGLQFLFEYFSETQRNKGNFPGRFSGRQFSNSRSEMNVSTLELGDSALYLCASSLDGRGKYEQYFGPGTRLTVT.